What follows are 18 T cell receptor beta chains derived from one specimen sequenced in a study of T cell changes during pregnancy in multiple sclerosis. This table comes from immunoSEQ multiplex PCR, and its TCRdb copy is limited to in-frame clones, with some not included. The sample lists approximately 88,000 clones, approximately 95% occurring once. The sample consisted of peripheral blood, taken in the first trimester of pregnancy. All receptors derive from a female donor with multiple sclerosis, enrolled in a pregnancy study.

The CDR3 nucleotides are TGTGCCAGCAGCTATTCTGGCACAGATACGCAGTATTTT. This sequence encodes CASSYSGTDTQYF. The chain combines TRBV11-2 with TRBJ2-3; D is ambiguous. Germline V gene sequence: CDR1 SGHAT, CDR2 FQNNGV. This CDR3 is 13 amino acids long. Trimming left V 4 bases short and J 1 base short, with 6 bases between.

The J gene is TRBJ2-3, the V gene TRBV5-6; 9 bases are shared with TRBD2. Unmatched junction bases numbered 8, after V lost 0 bases and J lost 6 bases. CDR3 length: 16 amino acids. Germline V lookup: CDR1 SGHDT, CDR2 YYEEEE. For the CDR3, the DNA is TGTGCCAGCAGCTTGGTGGTAGCGGGGGACCAGGATACGCAGTATTTT. This gives the protein CASSLVVAGDQDTQYF. Full variable domain (outside the CDR3, taken from reference TRBV5-6 and TRBJ2-3): DAGVTQSPTHLIKTRGQQVTLRCSPKSGHDTVSWYQQALGQGPQFIFQYYEEEERQRGNFPDRFSGHQFPNYSSELNVNALLLGDSALYLCASSLVVAGDQDTQYFGPGTRLTVL.

The CDR3 spells CASSLSGDTGYTF. In nucleotides, the CDR3 is TGTGCCAGCTCACTATCCGGGGATACTGGCTACACCTTC. The rearrangement links TRBV18 to TRBJ1-2; D remains unclear. The CDR3 is 13 residues long. V lost 4 bases and J lost 7, with 13 bases in between. Looked up from germline, CDR1 is KGHSH and CDR2 is LQKENI.

The chain recombines TRBV4-1 with TRBJ1-1; weak D call: TRBD1 (6 bases). Trimming removed 0 bases from V and 10 bases from J, with 21 bases in between. Germline V CDR1 and CDR2: MGHRA, YSYEKL. The CDR3 totals 16 residues. CDR3: CASSQDPALEMGAAFF. The CDR3 DNA follows: TGCGCCAGCAGCCAAGATCCGGCGTTGGAAATGGGGGCAGCTTTCTTT.

The V and J genes are TRBV6-6 and TRBJ2-7, with D possibly matching TRBD2 (6 bases). V gave up 2 bases and J gave up 6 bases, with 11 bases separating them. The CDR3 is 13 amino acids. In germline, CDR1 is MNHNY, CDR2 SVGAGI (reference sequence). The CDR3 loop is CASSYGGAGEQYF. The CDR3, as DNA: TGTGCCAGCAGTTACGGAGGGGCAGGCGAGCAGTACTTC.

The chain is built from TRBV15 and TRBJ2-1; 7 nucleotides agree with TRBD2. Germline V gene data show CDR1 as LNHNV and CDR2 as YYDKDF (reference sequence). The CDR3 sequence is 15 residues long. V lost 0 bases to trimming and J lost 6 bases; unmatched junction nucleotides: 5. The CDR3 here is CATSRDGRGGNEQFF. For the CDR3, the DNA is TGTGCCACCAGCAGAGATGGGAGGGGTGGCAATGAGCAGTTCTTC.

This clone came up once. The chain joins TRBV5-4 to TRBJ2-7; TRBD1 aligns across 7 bases. CDR1 is SGHNT, CDR2 YYREEE, per germline (reference sequence). After removal of 3 bases from V and 4 bases from J, the junction contained 7 bases not matched to a gene. The CDR3 runs to 14 residues. CDR3 protein: CASSSGQVKYEQYF. The CDR3 DNA reads TGTGCCAGCAGCTCCGGACAGGTAAAGTACGAGCAGTACTTC.

The chain uses TRBV11-2 and TRBJ2-2; a possible D gene is TRBD1 (5 bases). The CDR3 loop spans 13 amino acids. With 11 bases removed from V and 0 bases from J, the gap between germline ends came to 10 bases. CDR1 is SGHAT and CDR2 is FQNNGV in the germline V gene. In nucleotides, the CDR3 is TGTGCCGAGGACATACCGAACACCGGGGAGCTGTTTTTT. It is translated as CAEDIPNTGELFF.

The V gene is TRBV6-5, the J gene TRBJ2-7; TRBD1 aligns across 10 bases. CDR1 MNHEY and CDR2 SVGAGI come from the germline V gene. V was clipped by 0 bases and J by 2 bases; unmatched bases: 4. The CDR3 extends over 16 amino acids. CDR3 sequence reads: CASSYSPGTGAYEQYF. CDR3 nucleotides: TGTGCCAGCAGTTACTCACCCGGGACAGGGGCCTACGAGCAGTACTTC.

This chain joins TRBV5-1 and TRBJ2-1; possibly TRBD2 for D (6 bases). This CDR3 contains 15 residues. CDR1 is SGHRS and CDR2 is YFSETQ in the germline V gene. V dropped 0 bases and J dropped 6 bases, with 13 bases sitting between them. The CDR3 DNA follows: TGCGCCAGCAGCTTGGCCTCGGGAGCCATCAATGAGCAGTTCTTC. This gives the protein CASSLASGAINEQFF.

This clone was detected only once. V is TRBV7-9 and J is TRBJ1-2, with TRBD1 matching 7 bases. CDR1 SEHNR and CDR2 FQNEAQ come from the germline V gene (reference sequence). The CDR3 is 15 amino acids. J lost 7 bases, V lost 5 bases, and 13 bases had no gene match. This CDR3 reads CASSQTGEFGLGYTF. The CDR3 region has the DNA TGTGCCAGCAGCCAAACAGGGGAGTTTGGGCTTGGCTACACCTTC. Full variable domain (remainder filled in from reference TRBV7-9 and TRBJ1-2): DTGVSQNPRHKITKRGQNVTFRCDPISEHNRLYWYRQTLGQGPEFLTYFQNEAQLEKSRLLSDRFSAERPKGSFSTLEIQRTEQGDSAMYLCASSQTGEFGLGYTFGSGTRLTVV.

The V and J genes are TRBV12-5 and TRBJ1-5; no clear D. CDR1 and CDR2 (germline): LGHNT, FRNRAP. V gave up 3 bases and J gave up 6 bases, with 12 bases separating them. This CDR3 is 14 amino acids long. CDR3 bases: TGTGCTAGTGGTTTTGGGCAGAATTTTCAGCCCCAGCATTTT. Translating it yields CASGFGQNFQPQHF.

This clone was seen once. This chain links TRBV5-5 with TRBJ2-7; 8 bases match TRBD1. Germline loops: CDR1 SGHKS, CDR2 YYEKEE (reference sequence). Losses at the gene ends were 1 base for V and 12 bases for J; bases not matched to a gene: 9. This CDR3 region has 13 residues. In DNA, the CDR3 is TGTGCCAGCAGCTTGACCCCCTTGGACAGGGCGTACTTC. As protein: CASSLTPLDRAYF.

The V call is TRBV28, the J call TRBJ2-1; 11 bases are a match to TRBD2. The germline gives CDR1 MDHEN, CDR2 SYDVKM. Unmatched junction bases numbered 4, after V lost 5 bases and J lost 7 bases. This CDR3 contains 14 residues. This CDR3 reads CASSGLAGGNEQFF. In DNA, the CDR3 is TGTGCCAGCAGTGGGCTAGCGGGGGGTAATGAGCAGTTCTTC.

This rearrangement joins TRBV11-2 to TRBJ2-6, with D uncertain. Per germline, CDR1 SGHAT and CDR2 FQNNGV. Trimming took off 1 base at V and 18 bases at J, with 13 bases between the two ends. The CDR3 runs to 12 residues. The CDR3 DNA reads as TGTGCCAGCAGCTTAGTGGTCTCCCCAGGGACTTTC. Amino acid sequence: CASSLVVSPGTF.

The V gene is TRBV19, the J gene TRBJ1-6, with TRBD1 as a possible D gene (6 bases). Germline CDR1 is LNHDA and CDR2 is SQIVND (reference sequence). V dropped 5 bases and J dropped 10 bases, with 15 bases sitting between them. The CDR3 runs to 14 residues. The CDR3 nucleotides read TGTGCCAGTAGTCAAGGACAGCCCCCATCACCCCTCCACTTT. It codes for CASSQGQPPSPLHF.

The chain carries TRBV7-6 and TRBJ2-1, with 9 bases identical to TRBD2. CDR1 is SGHVS and CDR2 is FNYEAQ in the germline V gene. Trimming removed 5 bases from V and 15 bases from J; junction bases left unmatched: 5. This CDR3 region has 11 residues. CDR3 protein: CASSQGLALFF. CDR3 nucleotide sequence: TGTGCCAGCAGCCAAGGACTAGCGTTGTTCTTC.

V gene TRBV10-3 combines with J gene TRBJ2-7; TRBD2 matches 7 bases. Germline trimming cut 6 bases from V and 1 base from J; bases unmatched to any gene: 3. The CDR3 totals 13 residues. Per germline, CDR1 ENHRY and CDR2 SYGVKD. In DNA, the CDR3 is TGTGCCATCAGCAGGGACTATTCCTACGAGCAGTACTTC. Protein: CAISRDYSYEQYF.